This TCR beta chain was recovered during a study of blood T cell repertoires in COVID-19 (dated by TCRdb to between 2020 and 2021). Broadly, across the study: The collaborator samples originated in the United States, Italy and Spain and spanned the acute and convalescent phases of COVID-19. The prospective study material was composed of cDNA or gDNA derived from T cells, B-cell-depleted T cells, or PBMCs. Deeply sampled blood TCRbeta repertoires from subjects exposed to, actively infected with, or recovered from COVID-19 were included in the dataset. A freely available public database, intended as a resource for researchers studying the immune response to SARS-CoV-2, is where the repertoires were released. The samples were drawn from the first 160 participants of the ongoing ImmuneRACE study and from 950 to 1,500 subjects provided by 6 global collaborators. The sample metadata nearly always contained a de-identified subject ID, COVID-19 status, age in years and sex. Where available, HLA class I and class II types were obtained from metadata supplied by the sample provider rather than from assay-based typing. Overall study results and their limits: The amount of clinical and demographic metadata varied by source and participant and was provided uncurated.

The immunoSEQ Assay, a bias-controlled multiplex PCR, was used to amplify TCRbeta CDR3 regions from genomic DNA. Processing in the source paper ran as follows. The number of nucleated cells in each sample was estimated from the amplification of reference gene primers within the assay. To quantify the absolute abundance of each unique TCRbeta CDR3 rearrangement, sequence reads were collapsed and filtered. For each sample, productive Simpson clonality was calculated by taking the square root of Simpson's diversity index across productive rearrangements. The immuneACCESS repertoire file appears here via TCRdb, limited to in-frame rearrangements. These files lack a portion of the clones; in checked studies, under half of the deficit traces to unresolved V genes, and the cause of the others is not known. V, J and clone size were drawn from that table, and D and trimming were deduced from the DNA. This sample lists around 300,000 clones; 75% to 90% were detected once. Over 4.5% of the sample is taken by the ten largest.

Participants in the prospective study were aged roughly 18 to 100 years, lived in 20 to 30 United States geographic areas, and enrolled through a virtual design. In the prospective study, participants were assigned to cohorts based on the clinical history participants reported in a screening survey and a study questionnaire. ImmuneRACE Cohort 3 recovered participants were defined by two consecutive negative NP/OP PCR tests, healthcare professional clearance, or symptom resolution. Mobile phlebotomists in the prospective study collected whole blood, serum and a nasopharyngeal or oropharyngeal swab from every participant. Over a 2-month period, participants in the prospective study had the option of providing additional blood draws and questionnaires. Before DNA extraction, blood samples from the prospective study were shipped at room temperature or frozen. Worth noting for this clone: Its antigen is unknown. No qualities accompany the bases; no much larger clone lies one base away.

From a lookup of the germline V gene, CDR1 and CDR2 are LGHNT and FRNRAP. From the cysteine up to the phenylalanine, the CDR3 has a length of 13 residues. Solely the CDR3 DNA is kept, with 39 bases framed from the first base. At the junction V is shortened by 8 bases and J by 3 bases, with 11 bases in between. The sequence was collected from a man aged 30 to 39 who had recovered from COVID-19. Sequenced material: PBMCs or T cells enriched from blood (not recorded which). The receptor chain draws on TRBV12-5 and TRBJ2-1; the D gene is unclear. The sequenced DNA: TGTGCTAGTTCAACAGAACTCTACAATGAGCAGTTCTTC. Translated, this is CASSTELYNEQFF.